This T cell receptor (beta chain) was profiled in a study of read filtering for tumor transcriptome and immune sequencing. A single count supports this clonotype. This may come from a read error, since a much larger clone is one base off. The CDR3 runs to 13 residues. Per germline, CDR1 SGHTA and CDR2 FQGNSA. The library was built from about 370 ng RNA with molecular barcoded adaptors for alpha/delta and beta/gamma chains. TCRdb called the reads again in MiXCR, with one record for every CDR3 protein. The data contain tens of thousands of distinct CDR3 sequences, less than 20% of them singletons. The specimen was a population of CD138-negative cells sorted from bone marrow. The receptor comes from a donor aged 40 or over with multiple myeloma. The rearrangement joins TRBV7-2 to TRBJ1-6, with unresolved D. CDR3 DNA: TGTGCCAGCAGCTTTGCTTCTCATTCACCCCCCCACTTT. Translating gives CASSFASHSPPHF.